This TCR beta chain was sequenced in a study of sequential checkpoint blockade in melanoma. Study overall: Roughly 20 patients had matched tumor biopsies before treatment and at week 13 after nivolumab or ipilimumab alone. Findings of the study overall: Rising tumor T-cell fraction and clonality meant about 30 times likelier benefit.

Germline-derived CDR1 and CDR2 are SGHNT and YENEEA. J was trimmed by 6 bases and V by 3 bases; bases with no gene match: 7. The CDR3 length is 15 residues. This clone has more than one count but fewer than ten. Its antigen is undetermined. The treatment denotes: randomized to nivolumab then ipilimumab (arm A) or the reverse (arm B). Profiling relied on immunoSEQ multiplex PCR, and the TCRdb table lists in-frame clones only, not all of them. The sample lists about 21,000 clones, around 30% seen once, with roughly 6.7% in the top ten. The source material was tumor tissue (inferred from file names), sampled from a patient given nivolumab and ipilimumab in sequence. The J gene is TRBJ2-2, the V gene TRBV11-3, with 7 positions matching TRBD2. This clonotype originated in a human donor with melanoma. CDR3 in amino acids: CASSLAQGGAGELFF. DNA of the CDR3: TGTGCCAGCAGCTTGGCGCAGGGAGGGGCCGGGGAGCTGTTTTTT. The full variable domain, its missing parts supplied by reference TRBV11-3 and TRBJ2-2, is EAGVVQSPRYKIIEKKQPVAFWCNPISGHNTLYWYLQNLGQGPELLIRYENEEAVDDSQLPKDRFSAERLKGVDSTLKIQPAELGDSAVYLCASSLAQGGAGELFFGEGSRLTVL.